This T cell receptor beta chain was obtained from a study of shared clonotypes between healthy human individuals. With regard to this clone: Its specificity is unknown.

General study results and limits: In the sorted subsets, rarefaction showed sequencing was incomplete despite large depth.

Terminally differentiated effector memory CD45RA+ cells were excluded from the naive CD8 cells, which were CD45RO-negative and positively selected for CCR7. Several immunoSEQ plates held equal portions of the genomic DNA taken from each subset. Generated by immunoSEQ multiplex PCR, the TCRdb table keeps only in-frame clones and is missing some. The sample records millions of clones, just under 95% being singletons. There are 16 residues in the CDR3. CDR1 is SEHNR and CDR2 is FQNEAQ in the germline V gene (reference sequence). Trimming cost V 3 bases and J 3 bases; bases outside gene matches: 6. The rearrangement uses TRBV7-9 and TRBJ1-5, with 9 nucleotides matching TRBD1. Sample: naive CD8+ T cells sorted from blood. The source of this sequence is a man younger than 30 in good health. The CDR3, as DNA: TGTGCCAGCAGCTTTTCCACAGGGGGCTACAATCAGCCCCAGCATTTT. It translates to CASSFSTGGYNQPQHF.